This T cell receptor beta chain was captured by sequencing in a study of OX40 agonist ivuxolimab in advanced cancers. Study-level background: The costimulatory receptor OX40 (CD134) was targeted by ivuxolimab, a fully human IgG2 agonistic monoclonal antibody. Intravenous ivuxolimab was administered to patients every 2 weeks at six dose levels: 0.01, 0.1, 0.3, 1.5, 3 and 10 mg/kg. Of the roughly 52 patients in dose escalation, around 20 had hepatocellular carcinoma, approximately 15 had melanoma, 9 had renal cell carcinoma and 9 had head and neck cancer. In the dose-escalation cohort, 82.7% of patients were male, and the mean age was around 60 years, with a range of about 23 to 80. Prior anti-PD-1, anti-PD-L1 or anti-CTLA-4 therapy was permitted, and checkpoint inhibitors had been received by 30% to 40% of dose-escalation patients. Partial responses were achieved by three dose-escalation patients, of whom one had hepatocellular carcinoma and two had cutaneous melanoma. Peripheral TCRbeta sequencing aimed to test whether ivuxolimab altered TCR sequence diversity and caused clonal T-cell expansion. The paper describes the monotherapy dose-escalation part (N of about 52 patients) of the phase I trial of ivuxolimab.

Patients with autoimmune disease history or receiving systemic immunosuppression were excluded from the trial. Peripheral blood for TCR sequencing was collected from all dose cohorts at baseline, on cycle 4 day 1, and on cycle 7 day 1. The samples were taken from a phase I, first-in-human, multicenter, open-label dose-escalation trial of ivuxolimab. Adults with locally advanced or metastatic head and neck squamous cell, hepatocellular, melanoma or renal cell carcinoma were enrolled in the trial. CD4+ and CD8+ T cells were sorted separately from peripheral blood before TCR sequencing. Genomic DNA was extracted from sorted cells for sequencing of the TCRbeta CDR3 region. TCRbeta CDR3 regions were sequenced using the immunoSEQ Assay. In its TCRdb copy, this immuneACCESS table keeps in-frame sequences only and misses some clones. Where compared with another copy, unresolved V genes explain less than half of these, and the others have no known cause. Across this sample there are tens of thousands of clones, with roughly nine tenths seen only once. Of the sample, around 28% is held by the ten largest clones.

The CDR1 and CDR2 encoded by the germline V gene are SGHAT and FQNNGV. From the cysteine up to the phenylalanine, the CDR3 has a length of 14 residues. Only CDR3 DNA remains: 42 bases, in frame from the first base. V sheds 8 bases and J sheds 3 bases, leaving 14 bases between their ends. Remarks on this clone: Its target antigen remains unknown. The input lacks base qualities; no much larger clone sits a single base away.

Broader findings and caveats from the paper: In the 0.1-3.0 mg/kg groups, partial responders had among the lowest normalized peripheral clonal expansion, particularly in CD8+ T cells. Antigen specificity was not determined for the clonally expanded peripheral T cells. At doses from 0.1 to 3.0 mg/kg, clonal expansion was seen in both CD4+ and CD8+ blood T cells between baseline and week 6. After ivuxolimab, CD8+ T cells had more expanded clones than CD4+ T cells on average. Low levels of normalized T-cell clonal expansion were also seen in some patients who did not respond.

This clonotype was sampled from an adult with an advanced solid tumor such as melanoma, head and neck, liver or kidney cancer. The input for sequencing was CD4+ or CD8+ T cells sorted from blood, taken in a trial of the OX40 agonist ivuxolimab. The rearranged chain carries TRBV11-2 and TRBJ2-1; perhaps TRBD1 is the D gene, with 6 bases matching. For the CDR3, the sequence is CASDITGYYNEQFF. In nucleotide form, the sequence is TGTGCCAGCGACATAACAGGGTACTACAATGAGCAGTTCTTC.